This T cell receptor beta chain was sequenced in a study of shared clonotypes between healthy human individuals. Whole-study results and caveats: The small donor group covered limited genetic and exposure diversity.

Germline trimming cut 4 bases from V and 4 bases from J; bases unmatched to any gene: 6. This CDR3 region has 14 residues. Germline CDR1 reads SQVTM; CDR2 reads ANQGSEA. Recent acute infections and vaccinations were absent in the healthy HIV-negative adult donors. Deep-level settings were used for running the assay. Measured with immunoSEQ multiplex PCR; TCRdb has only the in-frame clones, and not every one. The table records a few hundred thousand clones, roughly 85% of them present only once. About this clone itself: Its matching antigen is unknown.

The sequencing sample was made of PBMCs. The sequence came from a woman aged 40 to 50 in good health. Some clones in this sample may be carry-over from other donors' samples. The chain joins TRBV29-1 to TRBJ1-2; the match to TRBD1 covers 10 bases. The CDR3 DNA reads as TGCAGCGTTGCCCCGACAGGGGGCGGCTATGGCTACACCTTC. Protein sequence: CSVAPTGGGYGYTF. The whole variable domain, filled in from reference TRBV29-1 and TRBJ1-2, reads SAVISQKPSRDICQRGTSLTIQCQVDSQVTMMFWYRQQPGQSLTLIATANQGSEATYESGFVIDKFPISRPNLTFSTLTVSNMSPEDSSIYLCSVAPTGGGYGYTFGSGTRLTVV.